This T cell receptor (beta chain) is from a study of blood T cells in healthy people across ages. The study's findings and limits: Age advanced and TCR beta diversity per million T cells fell, roughly linearly.

It was with a sample-barcoded 5' primer and a J-beta primer mix that a second PCR of roughly 7 to 12 cycles was run. Each cDNA molecule was tagged by a template-switch adaptor that had 12 random nucleotides. TCRdb independently ran MiXCR on the 5' RACE reads; one entry per CDR3 protein. This sample carries about 570,000 distinct CDR3 sequences, 25% to 30% of them seen once, and the ten largest clones take roughly 18%. The CDR3 has 14 amino acids. Germline V lookup: CDR1 DFQATT, CDR2 SNEGSKA (reference sequence). V lost 0 bases, J lost 0 bases, and 6 bases lay in between. This clonotype was counted many times. Its antigen remains unidentified.

The chain employs TRBV20-1 and TRBJ2-4; no definite D call. The sequencing sample was made of blood. This receptor was identified in a woman aged 70-85 years in good health. The CDR3 sequence: CSARDRVAKNIQYF. The CDR3 nucleotides read TGCAGTGCTAGAGATCGAGTAGCCAAAAACATTCAGTACTTC.